One sample yielded the 3 T cell receptor beta chains listed below, sequenced in a study of shared clonotypes between healthy human individuals. The protocol was immunoSEQ multiplex PCR, while the TCRdb copy is restricted to in-frame clones and leaves out a portion. Of more than 2 million clones listed, under 97% are singletons. The specimen was naive CD4+ T cells sorted from blood. Sample subset: CD45RA+ positively selected. These receptors originate from a man aged 18 to 29 in good health.

This chain uses TRBV2 with TRBJ1-1; 8 bases map to TRBD1. The germline CDR1 and CDR2 sequences are SNHLY and FYNNEI. V lost 6 bases and J lost 4; bases outside the gene matches: 4. The CDR3 has 13 amino acids. In nucleotides, the CDR3 is TGTGCCAGCAGCCCTGACAGGGGCACTGAAGCTTTCTTT. Residues: CASSPDRGTEAFF.

The rearrangement joins TRBV29-1 to TRBJ1-1; a possible D gene is TRBD1 (6 bases). The CDR3 spans 12 residues. In germline, CDR1 is SQVTM, CDR2 ANQGSEA. Between the trimmed V and J ends, which lost 2 bases and 5 bases, there was a span of 9 bases. CDR3 loop: CSVEQGRTEAFF. CDR3 DNA: TGCAGCGTTGAACAGGGGAGGACTGAAGCTTTCTTT.

This chain links TRBV5-1 with TRBJ2-7; 9 bases are shared with TRBD2. Germline V gene data show CDR1 as SGHRS and CDR2 as YFSETQ. Germline trimming cut 0 bases from V and 7 bases from J; bases unmatched to any gene: 8. The length of the CDR3 is 15 residues. The CDR3 loop reads CASSLGLAGVWEQYF. CDR3 nucleotide sequence: TGCGCCAGCAGCTTGGGATTAGCGGGGGTTTGGGAGCAGTACTTC.